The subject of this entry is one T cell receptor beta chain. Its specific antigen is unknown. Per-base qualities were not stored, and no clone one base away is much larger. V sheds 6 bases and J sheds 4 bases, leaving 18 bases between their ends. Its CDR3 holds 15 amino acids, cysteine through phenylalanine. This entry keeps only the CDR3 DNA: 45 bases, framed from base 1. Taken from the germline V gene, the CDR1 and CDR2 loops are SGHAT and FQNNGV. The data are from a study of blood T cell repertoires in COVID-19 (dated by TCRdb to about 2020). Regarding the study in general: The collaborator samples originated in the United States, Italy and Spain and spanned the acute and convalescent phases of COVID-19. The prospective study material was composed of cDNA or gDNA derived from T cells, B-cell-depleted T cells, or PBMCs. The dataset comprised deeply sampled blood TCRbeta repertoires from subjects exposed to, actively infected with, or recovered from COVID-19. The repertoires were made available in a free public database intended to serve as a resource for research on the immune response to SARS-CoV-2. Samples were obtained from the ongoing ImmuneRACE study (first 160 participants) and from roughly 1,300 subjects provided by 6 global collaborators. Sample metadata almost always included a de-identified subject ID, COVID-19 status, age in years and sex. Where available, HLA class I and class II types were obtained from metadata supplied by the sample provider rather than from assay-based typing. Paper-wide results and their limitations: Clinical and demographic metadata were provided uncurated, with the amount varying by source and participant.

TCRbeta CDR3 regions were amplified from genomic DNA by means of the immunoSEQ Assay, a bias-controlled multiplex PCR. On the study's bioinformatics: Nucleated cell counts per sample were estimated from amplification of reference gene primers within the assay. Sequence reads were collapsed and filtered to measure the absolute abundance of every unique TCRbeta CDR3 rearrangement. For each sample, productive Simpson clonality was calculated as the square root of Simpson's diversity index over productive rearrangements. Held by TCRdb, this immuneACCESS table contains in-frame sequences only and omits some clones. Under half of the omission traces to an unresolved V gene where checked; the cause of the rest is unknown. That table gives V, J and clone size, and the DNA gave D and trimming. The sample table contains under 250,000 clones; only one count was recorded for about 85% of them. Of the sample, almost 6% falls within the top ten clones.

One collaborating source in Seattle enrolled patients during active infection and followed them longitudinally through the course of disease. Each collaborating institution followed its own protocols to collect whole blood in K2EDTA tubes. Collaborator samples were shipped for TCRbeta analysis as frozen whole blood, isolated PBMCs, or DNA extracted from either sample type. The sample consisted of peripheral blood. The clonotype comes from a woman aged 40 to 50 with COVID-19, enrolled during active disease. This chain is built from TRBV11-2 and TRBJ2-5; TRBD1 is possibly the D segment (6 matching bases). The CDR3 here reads CASSHNRVGAETQYF. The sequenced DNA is TGTGCCAGCAGTCATAACAGGGTAGGAGCAGAGACCCAGTACTTC. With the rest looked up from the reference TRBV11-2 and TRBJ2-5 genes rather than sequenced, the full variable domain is EAGVAQSPRYKIIEKRQSVAFWCNPISGHATLYWYQQILGQGPKLLIQFQNNGVVDDSQLPKDRFSAERLKGVDSTLKIQPAKLEDSAVYLCASSHNRVGAETQYFGPGTRLLVL.